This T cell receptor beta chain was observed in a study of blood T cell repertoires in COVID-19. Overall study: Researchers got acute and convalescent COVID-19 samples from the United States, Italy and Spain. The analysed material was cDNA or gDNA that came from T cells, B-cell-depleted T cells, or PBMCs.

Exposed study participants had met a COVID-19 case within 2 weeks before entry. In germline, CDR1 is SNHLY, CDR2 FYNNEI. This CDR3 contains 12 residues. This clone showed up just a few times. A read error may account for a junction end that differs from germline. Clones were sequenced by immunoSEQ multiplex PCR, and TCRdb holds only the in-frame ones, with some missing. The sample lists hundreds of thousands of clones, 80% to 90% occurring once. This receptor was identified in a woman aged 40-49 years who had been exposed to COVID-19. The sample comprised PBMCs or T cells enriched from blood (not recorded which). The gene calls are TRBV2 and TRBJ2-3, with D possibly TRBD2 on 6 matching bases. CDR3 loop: CATSGRGEAQYF. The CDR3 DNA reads TGTGCCACCAGTGGGCGTGGGGAGGCGCAGTATTTT.